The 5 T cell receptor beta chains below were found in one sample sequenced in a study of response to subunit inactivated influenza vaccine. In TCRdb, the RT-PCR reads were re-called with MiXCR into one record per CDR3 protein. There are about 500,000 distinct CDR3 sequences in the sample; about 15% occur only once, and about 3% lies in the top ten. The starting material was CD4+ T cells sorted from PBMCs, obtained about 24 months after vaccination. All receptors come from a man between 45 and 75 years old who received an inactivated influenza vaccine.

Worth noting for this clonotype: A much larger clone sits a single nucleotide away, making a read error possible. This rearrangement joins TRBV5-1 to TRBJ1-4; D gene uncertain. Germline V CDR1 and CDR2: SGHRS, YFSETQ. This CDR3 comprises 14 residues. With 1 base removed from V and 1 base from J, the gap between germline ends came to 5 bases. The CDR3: CASSLWGTNEKLFF. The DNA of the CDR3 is TGCGCCAGCAGCTTGTGGGGAACTAATGAAAAACTGTTTTTT.

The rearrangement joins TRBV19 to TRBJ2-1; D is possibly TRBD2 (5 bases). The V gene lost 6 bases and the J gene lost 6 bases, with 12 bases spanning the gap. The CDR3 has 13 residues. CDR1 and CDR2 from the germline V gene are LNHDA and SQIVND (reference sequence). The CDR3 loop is CASSDPGVNEQFF. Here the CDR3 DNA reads TGTGCCAGTAGCGATCCCGGGGTCAATGAGCAGTTCTTC.

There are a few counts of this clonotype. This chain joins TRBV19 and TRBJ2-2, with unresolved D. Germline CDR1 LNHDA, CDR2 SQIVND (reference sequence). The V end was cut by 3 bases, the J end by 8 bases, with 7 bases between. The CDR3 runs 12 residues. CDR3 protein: CASSILRGELFF. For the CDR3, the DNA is TGTGCCAGTAGTATCCTGCGAGGGGAGCTGTTTTTT.

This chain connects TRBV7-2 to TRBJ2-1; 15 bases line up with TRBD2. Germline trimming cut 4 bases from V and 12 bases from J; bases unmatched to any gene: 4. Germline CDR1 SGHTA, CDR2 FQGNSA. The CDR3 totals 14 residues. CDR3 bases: TGTGCCAGCAGCTCAAGGGGACTAGCGGGAGGGCAGTTCTTC. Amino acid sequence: CASSSRGLAGGQFF.

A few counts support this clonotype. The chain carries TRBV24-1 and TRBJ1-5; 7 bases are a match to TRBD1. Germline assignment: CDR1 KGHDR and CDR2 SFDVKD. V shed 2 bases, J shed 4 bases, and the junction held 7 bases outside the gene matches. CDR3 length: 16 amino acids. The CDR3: CATSDSSGQTNQPQHF. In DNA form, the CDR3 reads TGTGCCACCAGTGATTCCTCGGGACAGACTAATCAGCCCCAGCATTTT.